These 22 T cell receptor beta chains were sequenced from one sample in a study of blood T cell repertoires in COVID-19 (dated by TCRdb to between 2020 and 2021). Library creation used the immunoSEQ multiplex PCR assay. In its TCRdb copy, this immuneACCESS table keeps in-frame sequences only and misses some clones. Where compared with another copy, unresolved V genes explain less than half of these, and the others have no known cause. This sample gives fewer than 300,000 clones in total; roughly nine tenths of them show up just once. Together, the top ten hold around a tenth of the sample. The sequenced sample was peripheral blood. Receptors were obtained from a man in his forties who had recovered from COVID-19.

The chain has TRBV2 and TRBJ2-1; D is unresolved. In germline, CDR1 is SNHLY, CDR2 FYNNEI. This CDR3 has 16 residues. Trimming stripped 7 bases from V and 0 bases from J, with 16 bases between. CDR3 protein: CASKKTPLSSYNEQFF. The CDR3 DNA follows: TGTGCCAGCAAAAAGACACCGCTGAGCTCCTACAATGAGCAGTTCTTC.

This chain links TRBV7-2 with TRBJ2-3; 8 positions match TRBD2. The CDR3 contains 17 residues. Germline V gene sequence: CDR1 SGHTA, CDR2 FQGNSA. The V gene end was trimmed by 5 bases and the J gene end by 1 base; junction bases not matched to a gene: 11. CDR3: CASSPQLAASGTDTQYF. The CDR3, as DNA: TGTGCCAGCAGCCCCCAACTAGCGGCCTCTGGCACAGATACGCAGTATTTT.

This chain joins TRBV7-3 and TRBJ1-1; D is ambiguous. The V end lost 5 bases, the J end lost 0 bases, and 13 bases lay between the germline ends. The CDR3 is 15 amino acids. Germline V CDR1 and CDR2: SGHTA, FQGTGA. CDR3 coding DNA: TGTGCCAGCAGCCCGGCGGGTGTGATGAACACTGAAGCTTTCTTT. It encodes CASSPAGVMNTEAFF.

The chain has TRBV5-1 and TRBJ2-1, with 14 bases fitting TRBD2. J gave up 8 bases and V 4 bases, and 8 bases lay outside the gene matches. Germline loops: CDR1 SGHRS, CDR2 YFSETQ. The CDR3 is made up of 16 amino acids. The CDR3 sequence: CASSLRLAGGSDEQFF. The CDR3 DNA sequence: TGCGCCAGCAGCCTGAGACTAGCGGGAGGGTCCGATGAGCAGTTCTTC.

V and J are TRBV5-1 and TRBJ2-7; D is undetermined. Trimming left V 4 bases short and J 6 bases short, with 11 bases between. Germline V CDR1 and CDR2: SGHRS, YFSETQ. The CDR3 has 12 residues. Here the CDR3 DNA reads TGCGCCAGCAGCCTCGAATCGGGCGAGCAGTACTTC. The encoded protein is CASSLESGEQYF.

The chain combines TRBV2 with TRBJ2-3; D uncertain. Germline assignment: CDR1 SNHLY and CDR2 FYNNEI. Between the trimmed V and J ends, which lost 5 bases and 6 bases, there was a span of 15 bases. The CDR3 extends over 14 amino acids. The CDR3 nucleotides are TGTGCCAGCAGTATAAGACTCGCTCACGATACGCAGTATTTT. This gives the protein CASSIRLAHDTQYF.

J is TRBJ2-7 and V is TRBV5-6; 11 bases are shared with TRBD1. The ends lost 4 bases at V and 5 bases at J; junction bases unmatched: 8. There are 15 residues in the CDR3. The germline V gene encodes CDR1 SGHDT and CDR2 YYEEEE. DNA of the CDR3: TGTGCCAGCAGCCTGGGATGGACAGGGGGCCACGAGCAGTACTTC. Translating it yields CASSLGWTGGHEQYF.

In nucleotides, the CDR3 is TGTGCCAGCAGTCCCGGGACAGGGGACCTTAGCGGTGAAAAACTGTTTTTT. Amino acids: CASSPGTGDLSGEKLFF. The J gene is TRBJ1-4, the V gene TRBV2; TRBD1 agrees at 10 bases. Germline trimming cut 5 bases from V and 7 bases from J; bases unmatched to any gene: 13. From germline, CDR1 is SNHLY and CDR2 FYNNEI. The CDR3 is 17 amino acids. Drawing the rest from reference TRBV2 and TRBJ1-4, the complete variable domain is EPEVTQTPSHQVTQMGQEVILRCVPISNHLYFYWYRQILGQKVEFLVSFYNNEISEKSEIFDDQFSVERPDGSNFTLKIRSTKLEDSAMYFCASSPGTGDLSGEKLFFGSGTQLSVL.

The chain links TRBV5-3 to TRBJ2-7, with 7 nucleotides matching TRBD1. TRBV5-3 is an ORF, with its function uncertain. The length of the CDR3 is 13 residues. V shed 1 base, J shed 4 bases, and the junction held 2 bases outside the gene matches. The CDR3 DNA sequence: TGTGCCAGAAGCTTGACAGGGGATTACGAGCAGTACTTC. Encoded protein: CARSLTGDYEQYF.

The chain joins TRBV10-3 to TRBJ1-2; possible D gene TRBD1, 5 bases. In germline, CDR1 is ENHRY, CDR2 SYGVKD. The V and J ends lost 2 bases and 3 bases respectively, with 10 bases between them. The CDR3 has 14 residues. The CDR3 sequence is CAISEGLTDYGYTF. The CDR3 region has the DNA TGTGCCATCAGTGAGGGCCTGACAGACTATGGCTACACCTTC.

J is TRBJ1-6 and V is TRBV5-1; D call uncertain. The germline V gene encodes CDR1 SGHRS and CDR2 YFSETQ. The CDR3 runs to 18 residues. The V gene lost 3 bases and the J gene lost 0 bases, with 16 bases spanning the gap. This CDR3 reads CASSSRPAGISYNSPLHF. In nucleotides, the CDR3 is TGCGCCAGCAGCTCCCGTCCGGCGGGAATCTCCTATAATTCACCCCTCCACTTT. Filled out from reference TRBV5-1 and TRBJ1-6, the complete variable domain reads KAGVTQTPRYLIKTRGQQVTLSCSPISGHRSVSWYQQTPGQGLQFLFEYFSETQRNKGNFPGRFSGRQFSNSRSEMNVSTLELGDSALYLCASSSRPAGISYNSPLHFGNGTRLTVT.

This clone occurred once. This rearrangement joins TRBV3-1 (or the pseudogene TRBV3-2) to TRBJ1-1; D not certain. Trimming stripped 0 bases from V and 6 bases from J, with 20 bases between. This CDR3 has 17 amino acids. Germline CDR1 LGHDT, CDR2 YNNKEL (reference sequence). The CDR3 loop reads CASSQDLYHRLNAEAFF. The CDR3 DNA reads TGTGCCAGCAGCCAAGATCTATACCATAGATTGAATGCTGAAGCTTTCTTT.

V gene TRBV19 combines with J gene TRBJ2-3; D may be TRBD2 (6 bases). The CDR3 runs 12 residues. Trimming shortened V by 6 bases and J by 6 bases, and 10 bases separated the two germline ends. Looked up from germline, CDR1 is LNHDA and CDR2 is SQIVND (reference sequence). DNA of the CDR3: TGTGCCAGTAGCAAACGGGAGGATACGCAGTATTTT. Translated, it gives CASSKREDTQYF.

The V gene is TRBV29-1, the J gene TRBJ1-1, with TRBD1 identical over 7 bases. Germline trimming cut 5 bases from V and 1 base from J; bases unmatched to any gene: 7. This CDR3 region has 14 residues. CDR1 is SQVTM and CDR2 is ANQGSEA in the germline V gene. The CDR3, as DNA: TGCAGCGTTCAGGGGGGCCGGGGGAACACTGAAGCTTTCTTT. It yields the protein CSVQGGRGNTEAFF.

This chain joins TRBV18 and TRBJ1-4; no definite D call. Trimming removed 6 bases from V and 0 bases from J, with 11 bases in between. CDR1 is KGHSH, CDR2 LQKENI, per germline. The CDR3 spans 15 residues. CDR3 DNA sequence: TGTGCCAGCTCGGGCGGGCGATCAACTAATGAAAAACTGTTTTTT. Translated, it gives CASSGGRSTNEKLFF.

This chain uses TRBV18 with TRBJ2-5, with 7 bases lining up with TRBD2. This CDR3 comprises 14 residues. The J segment lost 1 base and the V segment lost 3 bases, leaving 2 bases of the junction unmatched. Germline lookup yields CDR1 KGHSH and CDR2 LQKENI. CDR3 bases: TGTGCCAGCTCACCGCTAGCGGTCCAAGAGACCCAGTACTTC. This encodes CASSPLAVQETQYF.

CDR3 DNA sequence: TGCGCCAGCAGCGAGGACAGTTACTATGGCTACACCTTC. Its protein is CASSEDSYYGYTF. The J gene is TRBJ1-2, the V gene TRBV10-2; D is perhaps TRBD1 (6 bases). The CDR3 length is 13 residues. Deletions cut 6 bases from V and 3 bases from J, with 11 bases between. Germline V gene data show CDR1 as WSHSY and CDR2 as SAAADI.

The gene calls are TRBV7-2 and TRBJ2-1; possibly TRBD2 for D (6 bases). V dropped 5 bases and J dropped 7 bases, with 18 bases sitting between them. The CDR3 sequence is 15 residues long. The V gene's germline CDR1 is SGHTA and CDR2 FQGNSA. The CDR3 loop is CASSRTRRGRNEQFF. For the CDR3, the DNA is TGTGCCAGCAGCCGGACGCGGCGGGGACGGAATGAGCAGTTCTTC.

This rearrangement joins TRBV7-9 to TRBJ2-7, with D hard to call. Germline lookup yields CDR1 SEHNR and CDR2 FQNEAQ (reference sequence). Trimming took 1 base from V and 5 from J, leaving 15 bases between them. The CDR3 covers 15 residues. Here the CDR3 reads CASSLDLLSEHEQYF. The CDR3 DNA sequence: TGTGCCAGCAGCTTAGACCTCCTTTCTGAGCACGAGCAGTACTTC.

The rearrangement links TRBV7-2 to TRBJ2-3, with 8 nucleotides matching TRBD2. The junction had 5 bases not matched to a gene; V was cut back by 10 bases and J by 2 bases. The germline gives CDR1 SGHTA, CDR2 FQGNSA. The CDR3 contains 13 residues. CDR3 coding DNA: TGTGCCACCCGACTAGCGAACACAGATACGCAGTATTTT. It specifies CATRLANTDTQYF.

This chain uses TRBV12-3 or TRBV12-4 with TRBJ1-5; D possibly corresponds to TRBD1 (5 bases). V was cut by 6 bases and J by 7 bases, with 13 bases left in between. The CDR3 is 13 residues long. CDR3 sequence: CASSSRDFQPQHF. Here the CDR3 DNA reads TGTGCCAGCAGCAGCAGGGATTTCCAGCCCCAGCATTTT.

V usage is TRBV5-1 and J usage is TRBJ2-2; 15 bases map to TRBD2. CDR3 size: 17 residues. V lost 5 bases, J lost 4 bases, and 6 bases stayed unmatched. Looked up from germline, CDR1 is SGHRS and CDR2 is YFSETQ. CDR3 protein: CASRPGLAGGRTGELFF. In DNA, the CDR3 is TGCGCCAGCAGACCTGGACTAGCGGGAGGGCGCACCGGGGAGCTGTTTTTT.